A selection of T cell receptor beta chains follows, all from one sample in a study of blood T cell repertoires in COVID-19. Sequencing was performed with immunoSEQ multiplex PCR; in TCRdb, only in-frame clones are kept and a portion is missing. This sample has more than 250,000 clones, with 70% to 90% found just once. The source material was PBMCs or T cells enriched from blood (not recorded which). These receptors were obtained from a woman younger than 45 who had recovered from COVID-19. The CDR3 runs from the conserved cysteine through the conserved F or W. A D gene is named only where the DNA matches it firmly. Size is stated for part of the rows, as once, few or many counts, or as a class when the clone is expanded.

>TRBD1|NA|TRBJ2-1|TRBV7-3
CASSFGDRGRNEQFF
TGTGCCAGCAGCTTCGGGGACAGGGGCCGCAATGAGCAGTTCTTC
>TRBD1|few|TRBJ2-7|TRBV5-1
CASTWGQGYEQYF
TGCGCCAGCACCTGGGGACAGGGCTACGAGCAGTACTTC
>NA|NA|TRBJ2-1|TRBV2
CASSESGNEQFF
TGTGCCAGCAGTGAATCGGGCAATGAGCAGTTCTTC
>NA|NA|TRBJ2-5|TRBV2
CASSRPYGLSRETQYF
TGTGCCAGCAGCCGCCCCTACGGACTGTCAAGGGAGACCCAGTACTTC
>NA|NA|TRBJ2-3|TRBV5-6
CASSGVGRGADTQYF
TGTGCCAGCAGCGGAGTGGGTCGCGGGGCAGATACGCAGTATTTT
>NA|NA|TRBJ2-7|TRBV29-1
CSAETVKRGEQYF
TGCAGCGCGGAGACGGTCAAACGAGGCGAGCAGTACTTC
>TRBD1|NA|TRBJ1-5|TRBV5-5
CASSHRTGSNQPQHF
TGTGCCAGCAGCCACAGGACAGGGAGCAATCAGCCCCAGCATTTT
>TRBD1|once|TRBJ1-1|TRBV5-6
CASSLGQGVNTEAFF
TGTGCCAGCAGCTTGGGACAGGGGGTGAACACTGAAGCTTTCTTT
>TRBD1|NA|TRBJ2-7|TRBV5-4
CASSSPGTGSSYEQYF
TGTGCCAGCAGCTCACCCGGGACAGGGAGCTCCTACGAGCAGTACTTC
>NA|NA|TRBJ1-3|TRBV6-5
CASRPGSRGSTIYF
TGTGCCAGCAGACCGGGATCCCGGGGGAGCACCATATATTTT
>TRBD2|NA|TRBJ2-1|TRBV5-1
CASRPGTSGGNEQFF
TGCGCCAGCAGACCCGGGACTAGCGGGGGAAATGAGCAGTTCTTC
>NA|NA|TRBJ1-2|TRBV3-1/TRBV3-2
CASTLKEGPLYGYTF
TGTGCCAGCACTCTCAAGGAGGGACCTCTCTATGGCTACACCTTC
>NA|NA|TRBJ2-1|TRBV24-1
CATSDLRGHEQFF
TGTGCCACCAGTGATTTGAGGGGCCACGAGCAGTTCTTC
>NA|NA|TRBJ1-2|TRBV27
CASSLSTENYGYTF
TGTGCCAGCAGTTTATCGACAGAGAACTATGGCTACACCTTC
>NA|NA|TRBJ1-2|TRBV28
CASSSRSLRFYGYTF
TGTGCCAGCAGTTCAAGATCCCTGAGATTCTATGGCTACACCTTC
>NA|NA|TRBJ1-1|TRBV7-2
CASSQGRGTEAFF
TGTGCCAGCAGCCAGGGCCGGGGGACTGAAGCTTTCTTT
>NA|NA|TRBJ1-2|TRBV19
CASSINPGVRIGYTF
TGTGCCAGTAGTATCAATCCAGGGGTCCGTATCGGCTACACCTTC
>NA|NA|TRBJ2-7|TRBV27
CASSLGGSSYEQYF
TGTGCCAGCAGTTTAGGGGGCAGCTCCTACGAGCAGTACTTC
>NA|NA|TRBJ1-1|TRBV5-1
CASSVLGRNTEAFF
TGCGCCAGCAGCGTCCTCGGTCGGAACACTGAAGCTTTCTTT
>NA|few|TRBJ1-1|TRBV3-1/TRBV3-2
CASSLSGGTEAFF
TGTGCCAGCAGCCTTTCAGGTGGGACTGAAGCTTTCTTT
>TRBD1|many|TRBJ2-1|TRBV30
CAWIGQGMVNEQFF
TGTGCCTGGATAGGACAGGGCATGGTCAATGAGCAGTTCTTC
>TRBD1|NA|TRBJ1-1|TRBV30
CASTGRGTEAFF
TGTGCCTCGACAGGGAGAGGGACTGAAGCTTTCTTT
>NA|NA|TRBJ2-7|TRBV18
CASSLSPAPSSYEQYF
TGTGCCAGCTCCCTTAGCCCAGCCCCGAGCTCCTACGAGCAGTACTTC
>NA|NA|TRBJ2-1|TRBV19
CASSTQTPAGGPYNEQFF
TGTGCCAGTAGTACCCAGACCCCTGCGGGCGGGCCCTACAATGAGCAGTTCTTC
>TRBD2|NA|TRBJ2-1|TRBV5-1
CASSLEVSGAQFF
TGCGCCAGCAGCTTGGAGGTTAGCGGGGCGCAGTTCTTC
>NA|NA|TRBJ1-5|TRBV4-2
CASSQDPGNQPQHF
TGTGCCAGCAGCCAAGATCCGGGGAATCAGCCCCAGCATTTT
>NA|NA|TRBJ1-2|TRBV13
CASSLGSGKFLGYTF
TGTGCCAGCAGCTTAGGCTCAGGGAAGTTTCTTGGCTACACCTTC
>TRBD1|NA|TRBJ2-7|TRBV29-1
CSVGTGYGYEQYF
TGCAGCGTTGGGACAGGGTATGGGTACGAGCAGTACTTC
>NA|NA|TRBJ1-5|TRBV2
CASSDRSGRNQPQHF
TGTGCCAGCAGTGATAGGTCAGGTCGAAATCAGCCCCAGCATTTT
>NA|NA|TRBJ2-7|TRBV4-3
CASSQDYGGRSYEQYF
TGCGCCAGCAGCCAAGATTACGGGGGTCGCTCCTACGAGCAGTACTTC
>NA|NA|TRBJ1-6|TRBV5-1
CASSFGQNNSPLHF
TGCGCCAGCAGCTTCGGACAGAATAATTCACCCCTCCACTTT
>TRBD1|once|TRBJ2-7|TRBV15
CATSSSDRPSYEQYF
TGTGCCACCAGCAGCTCGGACAGGCCCTCCTACGAGCAGTACTTC
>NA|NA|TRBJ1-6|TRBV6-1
CASSEARDGVLHF
TGTGCCAGCAGTGAAGCGCGGGACGGCGTCCTCCACTTT
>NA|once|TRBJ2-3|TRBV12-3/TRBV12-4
CASSFGADTQYF
TGTGCCAGCAGTTTTGGAGCAGATACGCAGTATTTT
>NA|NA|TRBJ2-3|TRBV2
CASSGGLILVDTQYF
TGTGCCAGCAGTGGGGGACTCATATTGGTAGATACGCAGTATTTT
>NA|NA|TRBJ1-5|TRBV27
CASTRAPGNQPQHF
TGTGCCAGCACTCGGGCCCCGGGAAATCAGCCCCAGCATTTT
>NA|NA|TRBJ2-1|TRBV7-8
CASNPGGQTYNEQFF
TGTGCCAGCAACCCCGGGGGGCAGACCTACAATGAGCAGTTCTTC
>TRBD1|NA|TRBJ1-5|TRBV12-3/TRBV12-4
CASSSRGLQPQHF
TGTGCCAGCAGTTCCAGGGGGCTTCAGCCCCAGCATTTT
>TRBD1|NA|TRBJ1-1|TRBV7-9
CASSSLQGAKEAFF
TGTGCCAGCAGCTCCCTCCAGGGGGCGAAGGAAGCTTTCTTT
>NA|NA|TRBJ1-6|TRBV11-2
CASSLEGGWNSPLHF
TGTGCCAGCAGCTTAGAGGGGGGGTGGAATTCACCCCTCCACTTT
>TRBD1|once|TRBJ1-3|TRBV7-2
CASSLQGDGNTIYF
TGTGCCAGCAGCTTACAGGGGGACGGAAACACCATATATTTT
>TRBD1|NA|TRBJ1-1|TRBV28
CASGVGQGATDTEAFF
TGTGCCAGCGGGGTGGGACAGGGGGCAACGGACACTGAAGCTTTCTTT
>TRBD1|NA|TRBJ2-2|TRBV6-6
CASSFDRVTGELFF
TGTGCCAGCAGTTTCGACAGGGTCACCGGGGAGCTGTTTTTT
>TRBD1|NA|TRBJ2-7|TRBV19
CASSISGTDIVKQYF
TGTGCCAGTAGTATTTCCGGGACAGATATCGTGAAGCAGTACTTC
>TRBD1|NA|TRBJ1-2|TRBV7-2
CASSPGQGGGYTF
TGTGCCAGCAGTCCCGGACAGGGTGGTGGCTACACCTTC
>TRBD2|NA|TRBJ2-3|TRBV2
CASRAFLTSGGSTDTQYF
TGTGCCAGCAGAGCCTTTTTAACTAGCGGGGGGTCCACAGATACGCAGTATTTT
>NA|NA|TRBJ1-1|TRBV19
CASSIDRGSTEAFF
TGTGCCAGTAGTATAGATCGGGGGAGCACTGAAGCTTTCTTT
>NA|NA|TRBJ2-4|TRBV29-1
CSVNGRQANIQYF
TGCAGCGTTAATGGCCGACAGGCAAACATTCAGTACTTC
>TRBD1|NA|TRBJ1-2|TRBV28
CASRTGGSYGYTF
TGTGCCAGCAGGACAGGGGGGAGCTATGGCTACACCTTC
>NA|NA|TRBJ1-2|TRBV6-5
CASRRARDGYTF
TGTGCCAGCCGCAGGGCAAGGGATGGCTACACCTTC
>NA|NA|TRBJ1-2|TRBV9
CASSAGMGSYGYTF
TGTGCCAGCAGCGCGGGGATGGGGTCTTATGGCTACACCTTC
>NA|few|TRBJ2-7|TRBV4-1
CASSPVAGLSYEQYF
TGCGCCAGCAGCCCGGTCGCAGGCCTCTCCTACGAGCAGTACTTC
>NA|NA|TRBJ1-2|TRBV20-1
CSALRTYGYTF
TGCAGTGCTCTAAGGACATATGGCTACACCTTC